The source of this T cell receptor beta chain is a study of shared clonotypes between healthy human individuals. Findings and caveats of the study: Generation of non-shared clonotypes was less probable than generation of clonotypes shared by all four donors.

As for this clone: Its antigen is currently unknown.

Sequencing was performed with immunoSEQ multiplex PCR; in TCRdb, only in-frame clones are kept and a portion is missing. The table records about 2.2 million clones, 90% to 95% of them present only once. CD45RO negativity and positive selection for CCR7 defined naive CD8 cells, a population that excluded terminally differentiated effector memory CD45RA+ cells. This TCR came from a man aged 18-30 years in good health. Some clones in this sample may be carry-over from other donors' samples. Sequencing input: naive CD8+ T cells from PBMCs.

The CDR3 spells CASSPAGFIYGYTF. CDR3 DNA sequence: TGTGCCAGCAGCCCGGCCGGGTTTATCTATGGCTACACCTTC. J is TRBJ1-2 and V is TRBV13; unclear D gene. CDR1 and CDR2 from the germline V gene are PRHDT and FYEKMQ (reference sequence). This CDR3 comprises 14 residues. V was cut by 5 bases and J by 4 bases, with 14 bases left in between.